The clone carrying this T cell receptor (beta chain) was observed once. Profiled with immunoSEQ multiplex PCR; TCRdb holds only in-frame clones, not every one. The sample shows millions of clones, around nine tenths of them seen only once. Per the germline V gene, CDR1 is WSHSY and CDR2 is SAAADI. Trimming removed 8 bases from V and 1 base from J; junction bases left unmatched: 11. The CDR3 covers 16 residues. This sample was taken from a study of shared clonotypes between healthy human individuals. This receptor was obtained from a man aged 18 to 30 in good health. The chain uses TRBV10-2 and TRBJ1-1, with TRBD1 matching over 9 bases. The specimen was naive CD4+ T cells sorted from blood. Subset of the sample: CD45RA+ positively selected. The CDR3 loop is CASFGQGRVRNTEAFF. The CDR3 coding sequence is TGCGCCAGCTTCGGACAGGGGAGGGTTAGGAACACTGAAGCTTTCTTT.